Described below is a single T cell receptor (beta chain) sequence and its context. What this receptor recognizes is not known. Within one base of it there is no much larger clone, and no base qualities were kept. Collaborating institutions collected whole blood in K2EDTA tubes following their own protocols. For TCRbeta analysis, collaborators shipped samples as frozen whole blood, isolated PBMCs, or DNA extracted from either of those sample types. TCRbeta CDR3 regions were amplified from genomic DNA using the immunoSEQ Assay, a bias-controlled multiplex PCR. The paper's data handling went like this. The number of nucleated cells in each sample was estimated by amplification of reference gene primers within the assay. To quantify the absolute abundance of each unique TCRbeta CDR3 rearrangement, sequence reads were collapsed and filtered. For each sample, productive Simpson clonality was calculated by taking the square root of Simpson's diversity index across productive rearrangements. TCRdb provides this immuneACCESS table in a form limited to in-frame rearrangements. Some clones are lacking; in checked studies, under half of them reflect an unresolved V gene, and why the rest are absent is not known. D and trimming were read from the DNA, whereas the V and J calls and clone size are those reported in that table. The sample table contains some 170,000 clones; only one count was recorded for more than 75% of them. Of the sample, roughly a sixth falls within the top ten clones.

The cysteine opens and the phenylalanine closes a CDR3 of 16 amino acids. The CDR3 DNA has 48 bases and is translated from base 1. V loses 1 base, J loses 4 bases, and the germline ends lie 14 bases apart. The germline V gene sets CDR1 to SGHTA and CDR2 to FQGNSA. The sample belongs to a study of blood T cell repertoires in COVID-19 (TCRdb year 2020). Regarding the research as a whole: Samples covering the acute and convalescent phases of COVID-19 were provided by collaborators in the United States, Italy and Spain. The prospective study material was composed of cDNA or gDNA derived from T cells, B-cell-depleted T cells, or PBMCs. Subjects who had been exposed to COVID-19, were actively infected with it, or had recovered from it provided the deeply sampled blood TCRbeta repertoires that made up the dataset. The repertoires were made available in a free public database intended to serve as a resource for research on the immune response to SARS-CoV-2. The samples were drawn from the first 160 participants of the ongoing ImmuneRACE study and from 1,254 subjects provided by 6 global collaborators. The sample metadata nearly always contained a de-identified subject ID, COVID-19 status, age in years and sex. Where HLA class I and class II types were available, the types were taken from metadata supplied by the sample provider, not from assay-based typing.

Beyond this particular receptor, the publication reports: The quantity of clinical and demographic metadata differed by source and by participant and was supplied without curation.

In this chain, TRBV7-2 is recombined with TRBJ2-1; TRBD2 is possibly the D segment (6 matching bases). The sequence derives from a man in his sixties with active or convalescent COVID-19. The sequenced sample was peripheral blood. The nucleotide sequence reads as follows: TGTGCCAGCAGCTTAGATGGCGCGGGGCCATACAATGAGCAGTTCTTC. This gives the protein CASSLDGAGPYNEQFF. This CDR3, with the reference TRBV7-2 and TRBJ2-1 proteins standing in past its ends, gives the full variable domain GAGVSQSPSNKVTEKGKDVELRCDPISGHTALYWYRQSLGQGLEFLIYFQGNSAPDKSGLPSDRFSAERTGGSVSTLTIQRTQQEDSAVYLCASSLDGAGPYNEQFFGPGTRLTVL.